The 5 T cell receptor beta chains given below trace back to one sample, sequenced in a study of cytomegalovirus exposure and HLA in healthy donors. The data were produced by immunoSEQ multiplex PCR, yet TCRdb's version contains in-frame clones alone and is incomplete. The sample has approximately 180,000 clones, more than 70% seen once. The sample was PBMCs. These receptors all stem from a woman under 30 in good health and CMV-seronegative.

CDR3 loop: CASSLFSGNNEQFF. The CDR3, as DNA: TGCGCCAGCAGCTTGTTTAGCGGGAACAATGAGCAGTTCTTC. The chain uses TRBV5-1 and TRBJ2-1; 8 nucleotides match TRBD2. J gave up 5 bases and V 1 base, and 2 bases lay outside the gene matches. The CDR3 is 14 amino acids. The germline V gene encodes CDR1 SGHRS and CDR2 YFSETQ.

J is TRBJ2-1 and V is TRBV4-2; 15 bases align to TRBD2. The CDR3 length is 19 residues. After removal of 1 base from V and 8 bases from J, the junction contained 12 bases not matched to a gene. Germline CDR1 and CDR2: LGHNA and YNFKEQ. The CDR3 coding sequence is TGTGCCAGCAGCCAAGGGCCCCGGACTAGCGGGAGGGCGGGGCATGAGCAGTTCTTC. Translated: CASSQGPRTSGRAGHEQFF.

The rearrangement uses TRBV15 and TRBJ2-1; possibly TRBD2 for D (5 bases). The CDR3 is 17 residues long. The germline V and J ends were trimmed by 1 base and 4 bases, with 17 bases remaining between them. Germline V gene sequence: CDR1 LNHNV, CDR2 YYDKDF (reference sequence). CDR3 region: CATSRALTTTLYNEQFF. Here the CDR3 DNA reads TGTGCCACCAGCAGAGCCCTGACTACGACGTTATACAATGAGCAGTTCTTC.

This rearrangement joins TRBV13 to TRBJ2-7; D is uncertain. Trimming removed 2 bases at V and 7 bases at J, with 12 bases between. The CDR3 contains 13 residues. Germline V CDR1 and CDR2: PRHDT, FYEKMQ (reference sequence). The CDR3 coding sequence is TGTGCCAGCAGCTTACGCAGGCTATTTGAGCAGTACTTC. This codes for CASSLRRLFEQYF.

The genes are TRBV6-5 and TRBJ2-1; 7 bases line up with TRBD2. Germline V lookup: CDR1 MNHEY, CDR2 SVGAGI. The CDR3 spans 15 residues. V was pared by 2 bases and J by 4 bases, with 5 bases of the junction left unmatched. Here the CDR3 DNA reads TGTGCCAGCAGTTACGGCGGGAGTGTATACAATGAGCAGTTCTTC. Translation gives CASSYGGSVYNEQFF.